This passage covers 21 T cell receptor beta chains from one sample sequenced in a study of shared clonotypes between healthy human individuals. Profiling relied on immunoSEQ multiplex PCR, and the TCRdb table lists in-frame clones only, not all of them. The top ten clones hold 0.35% to 0.5% of a sample with a few million clones, more than 80% of them seen once. Sample: naive CD4+ T cells from PBMCs. Documented subset: CD45RA+ positively selected. The origin of the receptors is a man in his late teens or twenties in good health. Some clones in this sample may be carry-over from other donors' samples.

This chain uses TRBV7-2 with TRBJ2-3; no definite D call. V shed 5 bases and J shed 8 bases, with 8 bases lying between them. This CDR3 has 11 amino acids. In germline, CDR1 is SGHTA, CDR2 FQGNSA. This CDR3 is CASSESPTQYF. The CDR3 DNA sequence: TGTGCCAGCAGCGAATCCCCTACGCAGTATTTT.

The V gene is TRBV12-5, the J gene TRBJ2-5, with D uncertain. V gave up 6 bases and J gave up 2 bases, with 13 bases separating them. CDR3 length equals 14 residues. Germline CDR1 LGHNT, CDR2 FRNRAP. The CDR3 DNA follows: TGTGCTAGTGGCCTAGGGCCCCGGCAAGAGACCCAGTACTTC. Its translation: CASGLGPRQETQYF.

This chain uses TRBV7-9 with TRBJ1-1; the D is unclear. The CDR3 loop spans 13 amino acids. Trimming cost V 4 bases and J 6 bases, with 12 bases left between them. The germline CDR1 and CDR2 sequences are SEHNR and FQNEAQ (reference sequence). CDR3 sequence reads: CASSSQDGAEAFF. As DNA, the CDR3 is TGTGCCAGCAGCTCCCAGGACGGGGCTGAAGCTTTCTTT. The full variable domain, with the rest looked up from reference TRBV7-9 and TRBJ1-1, is DTGVSQNPRHKITKRGQNVTFRCDPISEHNRLYWYRQTLGQGPEFLTYFQNEAQLEKSRLLSDRFSAERPKGSFSTLEIQRTEQGDSAMYLCASSSQDGAEAFFGQGTRLTVV.

V usage is TRBV7-9 and J usage is TRBJ2-1; no clear D gene. The germline V gene has CDR1 SEHNR and CDR2 FQNEAQ (reference sequence). Deletions cut 1 base from V and 5 bases from J, with 9 bases between. The CDR3 spans 14 residues. The CDR3 bases are TGTGCCAGCAGCTTAGTTTTAGCTCACAATGAGCAGTTCTTC. Translation: CASSLVLAHNEQFF.

This sequence joins TRBV28 and TRBJ1-2; 9 positions match TRBD1. Trimming at V came to 1 base and at J to 2 bases, leaving 8 bases not matched to a gene. The CDR3 is 17 amino acids. Germline-derived CDR1 and CDR2 are MDHEN and SYDVKM. The CDR3 nucleotides are TGTGCCAGCAGTTTATCCGGGACAGGGCGAGAGAACTATGGCTACACCTTC. As protein: CASSLSGTGRENYGYTF.

The chain recombines TRBV7-3 with TRBJ2-5, with TRBD2 identical over 10 bases. The V gene end was trimmed by 5 bases and the J gene end by 3 bases; junction bases not matched to a gene: 6. CDR1 SGHTA and CDR2 FQGTGA come from the germline V gene. This CDR3 region has 15 residues. In nucleotides, the CDR3 is TGTGCCAGCAGCCCCGCTAGCGGGAGAAAAGAGACCCAGTACTTC. Protein: CASSPASGRKETQYF.

The DNA of the CDR3 is TGTGCCAGCAGTTCCCTTGGGGGGCGCAGGGCCGGCTACGAGCAGTACTTC. Amino acid sequence: CASSSLGGRRAGYEQYF. This rearrangement joins TRBV28 to TRBJ2-7; D may match TRBD1 or TRBD2 (6 bases each). The CDR3 is 17 amino acids. V shed 4 bases and J shed 3 bases, with 22 bases lying between them. The germline gives CDR1 MDHEN, CDR2 SYDVKM.

V usage is TRBV29-1 and J usage is TRBJ2-2, with TRBD1 matching 7 bases. Germline CDR1 is SQVTM and CDR2 is ANQGSEA. The J segment lost 2 bases and the V segment lost 7 bases, leaving 4 bases of the junction unmatched. This CDR3 is built from 13 residues. DNA for the CDR3: TGCAGCGCGGACAGGTCTAACACCGGGGAGCTGTTTTTT. Translating gives CSADRSNTGELFF.

This sequence joins TRBV6-1 and TRBJ1-5, with D unresolved. Germline-derived CDR1 and CDR2 are MNHNS and SASEGT. CDR3 length: 13 residues. Trimming shortened V by 3 bases and J by 2 bases, and 5 bases separated the two germline ends. In DNA form, the CDR3 reads TGTGCCAGCAGTGATCTTCGCAATCAGCCCCAGCATTTT. Translating it yields CASSDLRNQPQHF.

About this clone itself: This CDR3 is also generated by other DNA sequences in the sample. This rearrangement joins TRBV5-1 to TRBJ2-7; D is perhaps TRBD1 (5 bases). With 0 bases removed from V and 0 bases from J, the gap between germline ends came to 7 bases. The germline V gene encodes CDR1 SGHRS and CDR2 YFSETQ. CDR3 length: 14 amino acids. CDR3 sequence reads: CASSLAGHSYEQYF. The CDR3 coding sequence is TGCGCCAGCAGCTTGGCCGGACACTCCTACGAGCAGTACTTC.

On this clone itself: Other nucleotide sequences from this sample produce the same CDR3. The V call is TRBV2, the J call TRBJ1-4; possibly TRBD1 for D (5 bases). CDR1 and CDR2 (germline): SNHLY, FYNNEI. With 5 bases removed from V and 3 bases from J, the gap between germline ends came to 10 bases. The CDR3 totals 14 residues. Written as DNA, the CDR3 is TGTGCCAGCAGTAGGGACCGCGCTAATGAAAAACTGTTTTTT. Translating it yields CASSRDRANEKLFF.

The rearrangement uses TRBV7-8 and TRBJ2-3, with TRBD1 matching over 8 bases. Germline CDR1 SGHVS, CDR2 FQNEAQ. The CDR3 has 14 amino acids. J was trimmed by 1 base and V by 3 bases; bases with no gene match: 0. The CDR3 spells CASSLDRGTDTQYF. The CDR3 bases are TGTGCCAGCAGCTTGGACAGGGGCACAGATACGCAGTATTTT.

In regard to this clone: Within the sample, other DNA sequences also encode this same CDR3. The V and J genes are TRBV28 and TRBJ1-4, with TRBD1 as a possible D gene (6 bases). The CDR3 has 13 residues. Between the trimmed V and J ends, which lost 6 bases and 4 bases, there was a span of 9 bases. CDR1 is MDHEN, CDR2 SYDVKM, per germline. The CDR3 spells CASSGTFNEKLFF. The CDR3 nucleotides read TGTGCCAGCAGCGGGACATTTAATGAAAAACTGTTTTTT.

The chain couples TRBV30 to TRBJ2-7; D remains ambiguous. The CDR3 runs to 12 residues. Germline lookup yields CDR1 GTSNPN and CDR2 SVGIG (reference sequence). The ends were cut back, 0 bases at V and 6 bases at J, with 9 bases in the middle. The CDR3 DNA reads as TGTGCCTGGAGTGTAAGGACCCCCGAGCAGTACTTC. It is translated as CAWSVRTPEQYF.

This chain uses TRBV4-3 with TRBJ2-7, with D possibly matching TRBD1 (6 bases). Germline CDR1 reads LGHNA; CDR2 reads YSLEER. The germline V and J ends were trimmed by 0 bases and 4 bases, with 13 bases remaining between them. The CDR3 is made up of 15 amino acids. CDR3 in amino acids: CASSQDPGQSYEQYF. CDR3 DNA: TGCGCCAGCAGCCAAGACCCTGGACAGTCTTACGAGCAGTACTTC.

On this clone: Within the sample, other DNA sequences also encode this same CDR3. The chain is built from TRBV7-2 and TRBJ2-1; 7 nucleotides agree with TRBD1. Germline V gene lookup returns CDR1 SGHTA and CDR2 FQGNSA. The junction had 2 bases not matched to a gene; V was cut back by 5 bases and J by 4 bases. This CDR3 comprises 13 residues. The CDR3 region has the DNA TGTGCCAGCAGCCTGACAGGGTACAATGAGCAGTTCTTC. Its translation: CASSLTGYNEQFF.

The chain is built from TRBV19 and TRBJ2-1; the match to TRBD2 covers 11 bases. Germline trimming cut 5 bases from V and 8 bases from J; bases unmatched to any gene: 11. The CDR3 spans 16 residues. The germline gives CDR1 LNHDA, CDR2 SQIVND (reference sequence). CDR3 sequence: CASSSRLAGRYDEQFF. DNA for the CDR3: TGTGCCAGTAGTTCTCGACTAGCGGGACGTTACGATGAGCAGTTCTTC.

The chain uses TRBV2 and TRBJ2-3; D gene unclear. The CDR3 loop spans 13 amino acids. V shed 6 bases and J shed 5 bases, with 12 bases lying between them. Germline V lookup: CDR1 SNHLY, CDR2 FYNNEI. In nucleotides, the CDR3 is TGTGCCAGCAGCCTAGAAATGGGAGATACGCAGTATTTT. This translates into CASSLEMGDTQYF. Based on the CDR3 plus reference TRBV2 and TRBJ2-3, the full variable domain is EPEVTQTPSHQVTQMGQEVILRCVPISNHLYFYWYRQILGQKVEFLVSFYNNEISEKSEIFDDQFSVERPDGSNFTLKIRSTKLEDSAMYFCASSLEMGDTQYFGPGTRLTVL.

This chain joins TRBV7-2 and TRBJ2-1, with 11 bases aligning to TRBD2. This CDR3 contains 17 residues. Looked up from germline, CDR1 is SGHTA and CDR2 is FQGNSA. The junction had 4 bases not matched to a gene; V was cut back by 0 bases and J by 3 bases. In DNA form, the CDR3 reads TGTGCCAGCAGCTTAGCTAGCGGGAGGGCCAACTACAATGAGCAGTTCTTC. As protein: CASSLASGRANYNEQFF.

V usage is TRBV6-1 and J usage is TRBJ1-5; D gene ambiguous. CDR1 and CDR2 (germline): MNHNS, SASEGT. With 0 bases removed from V and 4 bases from J, the gap between germline ends came to 10 bases. The CDR3 loop spans 15 amino acids. The CDR3 nucleotides are TGTGCCAGCAGTGAAGCAAGGATGTGGAATCAGCCCCAGCATTTT. Protein sequence: CASSEARMWNQPQHF.

V and J are TRBV30 and TRBJ2-5; 8 bases are a match to TRBD2. TRBJ2-7 matches the DNA end more closely, so the J call is doubtful. The CDR3 has 14 amino acids. Germline V gene sequence: CDR1 GTSNPN, CDR2 SVGIG (reference sequence). CDR3: CACPSSSGSVEQYF. The CDR3, as DNA: TGTGCCTGCCCATCCTCCAGCGGGAGTGTCGAGCAGTACTTC.